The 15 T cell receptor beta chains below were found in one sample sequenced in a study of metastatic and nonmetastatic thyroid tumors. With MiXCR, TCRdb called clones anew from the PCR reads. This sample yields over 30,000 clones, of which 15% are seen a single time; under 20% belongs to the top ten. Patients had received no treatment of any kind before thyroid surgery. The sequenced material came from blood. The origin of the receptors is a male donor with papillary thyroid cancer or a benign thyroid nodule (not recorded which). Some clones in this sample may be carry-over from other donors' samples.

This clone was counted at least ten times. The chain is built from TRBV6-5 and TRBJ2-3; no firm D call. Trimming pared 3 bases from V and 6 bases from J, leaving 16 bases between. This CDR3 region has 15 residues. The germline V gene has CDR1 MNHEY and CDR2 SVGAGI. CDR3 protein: CASSYDPGPSDTQYF. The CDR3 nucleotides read TGTGCCAGCAGTTATGACCCAGGACCATCCGATACGCAGTATTTT.

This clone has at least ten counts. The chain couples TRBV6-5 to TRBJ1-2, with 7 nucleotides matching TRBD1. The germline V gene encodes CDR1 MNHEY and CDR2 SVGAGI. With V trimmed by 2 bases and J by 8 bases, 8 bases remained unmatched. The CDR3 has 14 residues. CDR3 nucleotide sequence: TGTGCCAGCAGTTACGAGGCAGGGGGTCGGGGCTACACCTTC. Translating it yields CASSYEAGGRGYTF.

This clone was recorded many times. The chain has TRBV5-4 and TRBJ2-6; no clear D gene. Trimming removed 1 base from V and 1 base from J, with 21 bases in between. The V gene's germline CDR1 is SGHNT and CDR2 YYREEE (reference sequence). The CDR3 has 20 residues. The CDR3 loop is CASSLLFSVNFGSGANVLTF. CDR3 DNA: TGTGCCAGCAGCTTGTTATTTAGTGTCAATTTCGGGTCTGGGGCCAACGTCCTGACTTTC.

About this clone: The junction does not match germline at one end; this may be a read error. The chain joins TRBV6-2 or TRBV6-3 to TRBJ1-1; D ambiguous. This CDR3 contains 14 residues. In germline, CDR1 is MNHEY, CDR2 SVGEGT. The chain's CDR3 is CARSTAEPNTAGFF. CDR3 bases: TGTGCCCGCAGTACCGCAGAACCTAACACTGCAGGTTTCTTT.

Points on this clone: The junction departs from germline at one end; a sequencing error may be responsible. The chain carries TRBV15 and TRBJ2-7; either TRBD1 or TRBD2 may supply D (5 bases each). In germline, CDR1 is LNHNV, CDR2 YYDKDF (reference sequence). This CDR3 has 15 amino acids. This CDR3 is CATIRGVSLPYKQYF. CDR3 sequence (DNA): TGTGCCACCATCAGAGGGGTAAGCTTACCCTACAAGCAGTACTTC.

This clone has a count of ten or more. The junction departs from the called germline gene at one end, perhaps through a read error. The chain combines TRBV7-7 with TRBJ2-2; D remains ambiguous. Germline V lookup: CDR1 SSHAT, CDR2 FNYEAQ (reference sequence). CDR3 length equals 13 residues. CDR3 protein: CASSLSRAGELFF. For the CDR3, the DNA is TGTGCTAGCAGCTTGAGTCGGGCCGGGGAGCTGTTTTTT.

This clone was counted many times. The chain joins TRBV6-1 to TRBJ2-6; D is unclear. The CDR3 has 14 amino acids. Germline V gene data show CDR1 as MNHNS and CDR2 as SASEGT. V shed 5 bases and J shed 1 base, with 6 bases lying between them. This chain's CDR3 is CASSLVSGANVLTF. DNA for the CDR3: TGTGCCAGCAGTCTGGTATCTGGGGCCAACGTCCTGACTTTC.

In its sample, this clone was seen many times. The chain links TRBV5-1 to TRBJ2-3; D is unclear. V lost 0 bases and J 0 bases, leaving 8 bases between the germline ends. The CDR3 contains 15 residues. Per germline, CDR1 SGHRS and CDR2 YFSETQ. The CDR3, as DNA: TGCGCCAGCAGCTTGGAAAGTACTAGCACAGATACGCAGTATTTT. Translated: CASSLESTSTDTQYF.

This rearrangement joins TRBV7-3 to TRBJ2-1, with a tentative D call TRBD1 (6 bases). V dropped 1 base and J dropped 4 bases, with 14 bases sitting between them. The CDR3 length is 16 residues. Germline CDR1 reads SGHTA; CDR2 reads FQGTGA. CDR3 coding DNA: TGTGCCAGCAGCTTAAGCTGGGGGACATGTTACAATGAGCAGTTCTTC. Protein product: CASSLSWGTCYNEQFF.

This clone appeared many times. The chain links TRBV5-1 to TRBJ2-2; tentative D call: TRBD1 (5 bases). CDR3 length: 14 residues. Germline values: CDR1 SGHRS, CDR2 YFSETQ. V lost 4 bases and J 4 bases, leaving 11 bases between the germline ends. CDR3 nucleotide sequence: TGCGCCAGCAGCCCCAGGGTCGGCACCGGGGAGCTGTTTTTT. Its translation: CASSPRVGTGELFF.

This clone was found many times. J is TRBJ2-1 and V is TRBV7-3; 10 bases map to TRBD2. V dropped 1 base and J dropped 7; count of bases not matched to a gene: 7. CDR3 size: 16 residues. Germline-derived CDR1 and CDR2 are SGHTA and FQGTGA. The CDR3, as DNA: TGTGCCAGCAGCTTAAGGGGTCTAGCGGGAGTTAATGAGCAGTTCTTC. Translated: CASSLRGLAGVNEQFF.

The CDR3 here is CASSWTVSSTDTQYF. DNA for the CDR3: TGTGCCAGCAGCTGGACAGTTTCTAGCACAGATACGCAGTATTTT. J is TRBJ2-3 and V is TRBV12-3 or TRBV12-4; TRBD1 is a possible D gene (6 bases). CDR3 length: 15 residues. V was pared by 6 bases and J by 0 bases, with 13 bases between.

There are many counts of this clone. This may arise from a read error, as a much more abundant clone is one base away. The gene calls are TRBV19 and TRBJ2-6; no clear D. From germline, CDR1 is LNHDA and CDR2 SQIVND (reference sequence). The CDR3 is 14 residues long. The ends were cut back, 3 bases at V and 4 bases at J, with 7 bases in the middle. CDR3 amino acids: CASSILSGANVLTF. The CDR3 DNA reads TGTGCCAGTAGTATTCTCTCCGGGGCCAACGTCCTGACTTTC.

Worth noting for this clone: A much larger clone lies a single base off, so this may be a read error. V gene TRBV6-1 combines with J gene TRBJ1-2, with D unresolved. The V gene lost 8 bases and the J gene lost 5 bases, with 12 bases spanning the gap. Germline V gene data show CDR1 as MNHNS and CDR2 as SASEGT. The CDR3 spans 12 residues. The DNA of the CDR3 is TGTGCCAGCGGCGAAGGAGGATATGGCTACACCTTC. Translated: CASGEGGYGYTF.

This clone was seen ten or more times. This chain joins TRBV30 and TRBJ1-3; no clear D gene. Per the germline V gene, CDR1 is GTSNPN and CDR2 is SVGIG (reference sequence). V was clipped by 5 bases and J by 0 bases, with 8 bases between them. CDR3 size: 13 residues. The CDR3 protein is CAWASYSGNTIYF. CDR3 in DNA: TGTGCCTGGGCGAGTTACTCTGGAAACACCATATATTTT.